This entry lists 16 T cell receptor beta chains sequenced from one sample in a study of OX40 agonist ivuxolimab in advanced cancers. Sequencing used immunoSEQ multiplex PCR; TCRdb keeps in-frame clones, though not all of them. The sample carries 90,000 or so clones, roughly nine tenths recorded once. The sample was CD4+ or CD8+ T cells sorted from blood, taken in a trial of the OX40 agonist ivuxolimab. All receptors come from an adult with an advanced solid tumor such as melanoma, head and neck, liver or kidney cancer.

Concerning this clone: Within the sample, other DNA sequences also encode this same CDR3. J is TRBJ1-2 and V is TRBV20-1; D remains unclear. V lost 8 bases, J lost 8 bases, and 9 bases lay in between. Germline V lookup: CDR1 DFQATT, CDR2 SNEGSKA (reference sequence). The CDR3 sequence is 9 residues long. Written as DNA, the CDR3 is TGCAGTAGTCCGGGGGGCTACACCTTC. Translation: CSSPGGYTF.

The rearrangement links TRBV7-8 to TRBJ2-1, with 13 bases lining up with TRBD2. CDR3 length: 19 amino acids. Looked up from germline, CDR1 is SGHVS and CDR2 is FQNEAQ. The trim removed 2 bases at V and 3 bases at J, leaving 10 bases unmatched. The chain's CDR3 is CASSLRLAGGPVYYNEQFF. Written as DNA, the CDR3 is TGTGCCAGCAGCTTAAGACTAGCGGGAGGCCCGGTCTACTACAATGAGCAGTTCTTC. Combining the CDR3 with reference TRBV7-8 and TRBJ2-1 gives the whole variable domain GAGVSQSPRYKVAKRGQDVALRCDPISGHVSLFWYQQALGQGPEFLTYFQNEAQLDKSGLPSDRFFAERPEGSVSTLKIQRTQQEDSAVYLCASSLRLAGGPVYYNEQFFGPGTRLTVL.

CDR3 loop: CASSQAAFTSGRAGEQFF. CDR3 sequence (DNA): TGCGCCAGCAGCCAAGCGGCCTTCACTAGCGGGAGGGCCGGGGAGCAGTTCTTC. The rearrangement links TRBV4-3 to TRBJ2-1; 13 nucleotides agree with TRBD2. Germline loops: CDR1 LGHNA, CDR2 YSLEER. This CDR3 region has 18 residues. The V segment lost 1 base and the J segment 10 bases; nucleotides outside the gene matches: 13.

The chain is built from TRBV27 and TRBJ2-7, with D hard to call. Germline V gene sequence: CDR1 MNHEY, CDR2 SMNVEV (reference sequence). This CDR3 is 13 amino acids long. With 3 bases removed from V and 2 bases from J, the gap between germline ends came to 8 bases. CDR3 DNA: TGTGCCAGCAGTTTCGGGCCTACCTACGAGCAGTACTTC. Protein: CASSFGPTYEQYF.

The chain uses TRBV19 and TRBJ2-2; the D is unclear. The CDR3 loop spans 13 amino acids. Germline loops: CDR1 LNHDA, CDR2 SQIVND (reference sequence). V was clipped by 5 bases and J by 8 bases, with 12 bases between them. CDR3 region: CASSPSFGGELFF. CDR3 nucleotides: TGTGCCAGTAGTCCCTCGTTCGGAGGGGAGCTGTTTTTT.

The chain recombines TRBV5-6 with TRBJ2-3, with D possibly called TRBD1 or TRBD2 (7 bases each). Germline CDR1 reads SGHDT; CDR2 reads YYEEEE. The CDR3 sequence is 16 residues long. Trimming shortened V by 3 bases and J by 1 base, and 15 bases separated the two germline ends. The CDR3 DNA is TGTGCCAGCAGCTGGGACAGCGGGAAGGGCACAGATACGCAGTATTTT. As protein: CASSWDSGKGTDTQYF.

The V call is TRBV2, the J call TRBJ2-7, with unresolved D. Looked up from germline, CDR1 is SNHLY and CDR2 is FYNNEI. The CDR3 is 13 amino acids. Trimming removed 4 bases at V and 0 bases at J, with 7 bases between. CDR3: CASSAGSSYEQYV. CDR3 in DNA: TGTGCCAGCAGTGCAGGTTCCTCCTACGAGCAGTACGTC.

This clone has only one observation. The rearrangement links TRBV2 to TRBJ1-1; no clear D gene. The CDR3 extends over 14 amino acids. Looked up from germline, CDR1 is SNHLY and CDR2 is FYNNEI. V dropped 0 bases and J dropped 5 bases, with 10 bases sitting between them. The CDR3 bases are TGTGCCAGCAGTGAAGCGCTTCGAGGGACTGAAGCTTTCTTT. It encodes CASSEALRGTEAFF.

This rearrangement joins TRBV9 to TRBJ2-4, with TRBD2 matching over 9 bases. Germline-derived CDR1 and CDR2 are SGDLS and YYNGEE. The CDR3 spans 16 residues. The ends lost 0 bases at V and 3 bases at J; junction bases unmatched: 4. The CDR3 DNA follows: TGTGCCAGCAGCGTAGGGCTAGCGGGGAACAAAAACATTCAGTACTTC. As protein: CASSVGLAGNKNIQYF. Full variable domain (outside the CDR3, taken from reference TRBV9 and TRBJ2-4): DSGVTQTPKHLITATGQRVTLRCSPRSGDLSVYWYQQSLDQGLQFLIQYYNGEERAKGNILERFSAQQFPDLHSELNLSSLELGDSALYFCASSVGLAGNKNIQYFGAGTRLSVL.

This clone appeared once. The V call is TRBV28, the J call TRBJ1-1, with D possibly TRBD1 on 5 matching bases. CDR3 length equals 13 residues. CDR1 MDHEN and CDR2 SYDVKM come from the germline V gene. V lost 1 base to trimming and J lost 4 bases, with 7 bases between them. The CDR3 DNA follows: TGTGCCAGCAGTTTATCTGGGGGCACTGAAGCTTTCTTT. Translated: CASSLSGGTEAFF.

This clone has only a few counts. The chain combines TRBV9 with TRBJ1-3, with TRBD1 as a possible D gene (5 bases). The V gene's germline CDR1 is SGDLS and CDR2 YYNGEE. Trimming pared 5 bases from V and 4 bases from J, leaving 10 bases between. This CDR3 is built from 13 residues. The CDR3 region has the DNA TGTGCCAGCAGGGCGGGGGGAGGAAACACCATATATTTT. It yields the protein CASRAGGGNTIYF. Full variable domain (remainder filled in from reference TRBV9 and TRBJ1-3): DSGVTQTPKHLITATGQRVTLRCSPRSGDLSVYWYQQSLDQGLQFLIQYYNGEERAKGNILERFSAQQFPDLHSELNLSSLELGDSALYFCASRAGGGNTIYFGEGSWLTVV.

The chain carries TRBV6-6 and TRBJ1-5, with a possible D match to TRBD1 (5 bases). The V gene lost 5 bases and the J gene lost 6 bases, with 14 bases spanning the gap. Looked up from germline, CDR1 is MNHNY and CDR2 is SVGAGI (reference sequence). The CDR3 is made up of 14 amino acids. CDR3 coding DNA: TGTGCCAGCAGTGCCACAGGACGGGGTCAGCCCCAGCATTTT. Translated: CASSATGRGQPQHF.

The CDR3 coding sequence is TGTGCCAGCAGCCCAGGACACCCTCTGGAGCAGTACTTC. Protein product: CASSPGHPLEQYF. The rearrangement joins TRBV9 to TRBJ2-7, with D maybe TRBD1 (5 bases). Trimming took 4 bases from V and 7 from J, leaving 15 bases between them. CDR3 length: 13 residues. Germline V gene lookup returns CDR1 SGDLS and CDR2 YYNGEE.

J is TRBJ1-2 and V is TRBV4-1; D gene ambiguous. The CDR3 has 12 residues. Trimming left V 5 bases short and J 4 bases short, with 8 bases between. CDR1 MGHRA and CDR2 YSYEKL come from the germline V gene. The CDR3 region is CASSAPSYGYTF. The DNA of the CDR3 is TGCGCCAGCAGCGCTCCGAGCTATGGCTACACCTTC.

The table lists this clone with a count of one. The rearrangement joins TRBV4-3 to TRBJ2-1; 8 nucleotides match TRBD1. The J segment lost 6 bases and the V segment lost 0 bases, leaving 7 bases of the junction unmatched. Germline values: CDR1 LGHNA, CDR2 YSLEER. The CDR3 is 16 amino acids. In DNA form, the CDR3 reads TGCGCCAGCAGCCAAGAAGCAGGGGGCGTTTTCAATGAGCAGTTCTTC. Encoded protein: CASSQEAGGVFNEQFF.

The chain has TRBV7-9 and TRBJ1-3; no firm D call. Germline CDR1 and CDR2: SEHNR and FQNEAQ (reference sequence). There are 14 residues in the CDR3. The V end was cut by 5 bases, the J end by 4 bases, with 12 bases between. CDR3 sequence: CASSQWTSGNTIYF. The DNA for the CDR3 is TGTGCCAGCAGCCAATGGACTAGCGGAAACACCATATATTTT.